The 14 T cell receptor beta chains below all came from one sample that was sequenced in a study of T cells in Graves' hyperthyroidism and ophthalmopathy. It was RNA transcripts that yielded the amplified TCR beta CDR3 regions. TCR CDR3 underwent first-round RT-PCR with the HTBI primer set. In TCRdb, the multiplex PCR reads were re-called with MiXCR into one record per CDR3 protein. The repertoire consists of fewer than 450,000 distinct CDR3 sequences, with more than 12% occurring once and the leading ten covering over 25%. Sequenced: blood. All receptors derive from a man between 45 and 60 years old with Graves' ophthalmopathy.

This clonotype has at least ten counts. The V gene is TRBV12-3 or TRBV12-4, the J gene TRBJ1-1, with D possibly matching TRBD1 (6 bases). This CDR3 is built from 13 residues. V was pared by 6 bases and J by 4 bases, with 12 bases between. CDR3 amino acids: CASRRGSGTEAFF. The DNA of the CDR3 is TGTGCCAGCAGGAGGGGGTCGGGCACTGAAGCTTTCTTT.

This clonotype was observed a few times. V and J are TRBV6-1 and TRBJ2-1; 10 positions agree with TRBD1. CDR3 length: 15 amino acids. The V gene's germline CDR1 is MNHNS and CDR2 SASEGT. V was clipped by 5 bases and J by 7 bases; unmatched bases: 8. The CDR3 DNA sequence: TGTGCCAGCAGTATCGGGACAGGGGATTTTAATGAGCAGTTCTTC. Translating gives CASSIGTGDFNEQFF.

This clonotype was detected many times. The chain links TRBV12-3 or TRBV12-4 to TRBJ1-5, with TRBD1 as a possible D gene (5 bases). The V end lost 2 bases, the J end lost 7 bases, and 12 bases lay between the germline ends. This CDR3 spans 14 amino acids. For the CDR3, the DNA is TGTGCCAGCAGTTTAATACGGGGGACCCAGCCCCAGCATTTT. Its protein product is CASSLIRGTQPQHF.

This clonotype was observed many times. The rearrangement uses TRBV20-1 and TRBJ2-7; TRBD1 or TRBD2 may be the D gene (5 bases each). CDR1 and CDR2 from the germline V gene are DFQATT and SNEGSKA (reference sequence). This CDR3 comprises 13 residues. The V and J ends lost 6 bases and 2 bases respectively, with 14 bases between them. CDR3 region: CSARDGGPYEQYF. The DNA for the CDR3 is TGCAGTGCCCGGGACGGCGGACCCTACGAGCAGTACTTC.

This clonotype was counted ten times or more. This chain joins TRBV28 and TRBJ1-5, with 9 bases identical to TRBD1. CDR3 length equals 17 residues. Trimming cost V 6 bases and J 1 base; bases outside gene matches: 10. Per the germline V gene, CDR1 is MDHEN and CDR2 is SYDVKM. CDR3 bases: TGTGCCAGCAGAAGGGACAGGGTAAGGCCGAGCAATCAGCCCCAGCATTTT. Protein: CASRRDRVRPSNQPQHF.

This clonotype has at least ten counts. The chain joins TRBV5-1 to TRBJ1-6; 9 bases are a match to TRBD1. Germline V gene data show CDR1 as SGHRS and CDR2 as YFSETQ. The CDR3 runs 16 residues. The trim removed 2 bases at V and 8 bases at J, leaving 8 bases unmatched. CDR3 sequence reads: CASSFGRDRAYSPLHF. The CDR3 DNA sequence: TGCGCCAGCAGCTTTGGTCGGGACAGGGCTTATTCACCCCTCCACTTT.

V usage is TRBV7-2 and J usage is TRBJ1-1; D not resolved. Germline CDR1 SGHTA, CDR2 FQGNSA. CDR3 length equals 16 residues. Between the trimmed V and J ends, which lost 3 bases and 1 base, there was a span of 15 bases. Here the CDR3 reads CASSFSIVLSNTEAFF. In DNA, the CDR3 is TGTGCCAGCAGCTTTTCTATCGTACTATCGAACACTGAAGCTTTCTTT. Full variable domain (remainder filled in from reference TRBV7-2 and TRBJ1-1): GAGVSQSPSNKVTEKGKDVELRCDPISGHTALYWYRQSLGQGLEFLIYFQGNSAPDKSGLPSDRFSAERTGGSVSTLTIQRTQQEDSAVYLCASSFSIVLSNTEAFFGQGTRLTVV.

Notes on this clonotype: At one boundary the junction diverges from the germline segment, which might be a read error. CDR3 region: CASSRTWGGNAGELFF. CDR3 DNA sequence: TGTGCCAGCAGCCGGACCTGGGGGGGGAACGCCGGGGAGCTGTTTTTT. The chain combines TRBV5-6 with TRBJ2-2; TRBD2 matches 7 bases. Germline values: CDR1 SGHDT, CDR2 YYEEEE. This CDR3 region has 16 residues. The entire variable domain, with the rest obtained from reference TRBV5-6 and TRBJ2-2, is as follows: DAGVTQSPTHLIKTRGQQVTLRCSPKSGHDTVSWYQQALGQGPQFIFQYYEEEERQRGNFPDRFSGHQFPNYSSELNVNALLLGDSALYLCASSRTWGGNAGELFFGEGSRLTVL.

In its sample, this clonotype was seen many times. This rearrangement joins TRBV7-9 to TRBJ2-2; 11 bases line up with TRBD2. In germline, CDR1 is SEHNR, CDR2 FQNEAQ (reference sequence). CDR3 size: 16 residues. After removal of 5 bases from V and 3 bases from J, the junction contained 5 bases not matched to a gene. CDR3 DNA: TGTGCCAGCAGCCCACGGACTAGCGGGCACACCGGGGAGCTGTTTTTT. This sequence encodes CASSPRTSGHTGELFF.

This clonotype was seen a handful of times. The chain employs TRBV6-5 and TRBJ2-7, with 8 bases fitting TRBD1. The trim removed 0 bases at V and 3 bases at J, leaving 1 base unmatched. There are 14 residues in the CDR3. CDR1 is MNHEY and CDR2 is SVGAGI in the germline V gene. The CDR3: CASSYSGTGYEQYF. The CDR3 nucleotides are TGTGCCAGCAGTTACTCCGGGACAGGCTACGAGCAGTACTTC.

The table lists this clonotype with a few counts. V gene TRBV20-1 combines with J gene TRBJ2-1; tentative D call: TRBD1 (7 bases). Germline V gene data show CDR1 as DFQATT and CDR2 as SNEGSKA (reference sequence). This CDR3 region has 17 residues. V lost 0 bases, J lost 0 bases, and 15 bases lay in between. The CDR3 protein is CSARDRGTASSYNEQFF. Here the CDR3 DNA reads TGCAGTGCTAGAGACCGGGGGACAGCGAGCTCCTACAATGAGCAGTTCTTC.

In its sample, this clonotype was seen many times. The V and J genes are TRBV7-9 and TRBJ2-3; D gene uncertain. Germline values: CDR1 SEHNR, CDR2 FQNEAQ (reference sequence). Trimming cost V 4 bases and J 4 bases, with 18 bases left between them. This CDR3 is 16 amino acids long. CDR3 nucleotide sequence: TGTGCCAGCAGCTCTCCCTTTAGGGCCGCCGCAGATACGCAGTATTTT. It codes for CASSSPFRAAADTQYF.

This clonotype was recorded at least ten times. This chain joins TRBV12-3 or TRBV12-4 and TRBJ2-3, with D perhaps matching TRBD2 (6 bases). The V end lost 2 bases, the J end lost 6 bases, and 12 bases lay between the germline ends. The CDR3 contains 14 residues. The CDR3 region is CASSLSQGGDTQYF. The CDR3 nucleotides are TGTGCCAGCAGTTTATCTCAAGGAGGGGATACGCAGTATTTT.

This clonotype was picked up many times. The V and J genes are TRBV7-6 and TRBJ1-1; perhaps TRBD1 as D (6 bases). Trimming left V 1 base short and J 0 bases short, with 18 bases between. The germline gives CDR1 SGHVS, CDR2 FNYEAQ. The CDR3 sequence is 18 residues long. The CDR3 protein is CASSLVVPQGGMNTEAFF. The CDR3 region has the DNA TGTGCCAGCAGCTTAGTGGTTCCACAGGGCGGTATGAACACTGAAGCTTTCTTT. The full variable domain, with the rest looked up from reference TRBV7-6 and TRBJ1-1, is GAGVSQSPRYKVTKRGQDVALRCDPISGHVSLYWYRQALGQGPEFLTYFNYEAQQDKSGLPNDRFSAERPEGSISTLTIQRTEQRDSAMYRCASSLVVPQGGMNTEAFFGQGTRLTVV.